Many counts were recorded for the clone carrying this T cell receptor beta chain. The antigen remains unidentified. Trimming at V came to 3 bases and at J to 2 bases, leaving 10 bases not matched to a gene. This CDR3 is built from 16 residues. Germline V CDR1 and CDR2: GTSNPN, SVGIG (reference sequence). The data belong to a study of T cells in Graves' hyperthyroidism and ophthalmopathy. The overall study: Upon initial diagnosis and before any treatment, peripheral blood was collected. General study findings and limits: A 13 V-J signature model discriminated ophthalmopathy versus stable hyperthyroidism.

Template material for amplifying TCR beta CDR3 regions consisted of RNA transcripts. Carried out on the TCR CDR3, a first-round RT-PCR used the HTBI primer set. MiXCR was run by TCRdb on the multiplex PCR reads, yielding one entry per CDR3 protein. This table has 500,000 or so distinct CDR3 sequences, 15% to 20% appearing once. Ophthalmopathy patients had Clinical Activity Score at least 3, NOSPECS grade at least 4, duration under 3 months. The chain has TRBV30 and TRBJ1-3; 7 bases are a match to TRBD1. The sequenced sample consisted of blood. This receptor was identified in a woman aged 25 to 39 with Graves' ophthalmopathy. Written as DNA, the CDR3 is TGTGCCTGGAGAGGAAAGGGGGCGAGCCCTGGAAACACCATATATTTT. Translated: CAWRGKGASPGNTIYF.